This T cell receptor (beta chain) was identified during a study of control samples from healthy donors and cancer patients. This clone is a singleton in its sample. Clones were sequenced by immunoSEQ multiplex PCR, and TCRdb holds only the in-frame ones, with some missing. The repertoire includes 100,000 to 150,000 clones, about nine tenths of them detected once, and more than 6.5% sits in the top ten. The V and J ends lost 0 bases and 4 bases respectively, with 8 bases between them. The germline V gene has CDR1 SGHRS and CDR2 YFSETQ. The CDR3 extends over 14 amino acids. This receptor was taken from a man aged 50-59 years with head and neck cancer. Sequenced input: PBMCs. The chain uses TRBV5-1 and TRBJ1-5, with a weak D call TRBD1 (6 bases). The CDR3 nucleotides read TGCGCCAGCAGCTTGGGACAGGAGAATCAGCCCCAGCATTTT. This sequence encodes CASSLGQENQPQHF.